This record covers a single TCR beta chain. Its antigen remains unknown. Trimming took 0 bases from V and 6 from J; bases not matched to a gene: 2. Germline CDR1 is SGHKS and CDR2 is YYEKEE (reference sequence). The length of the CDR3 is 14 residues. MiXCR was run by TCRdb on the 5' RACE reads, yielding one entry per CDR3 protein. Here the sample spans about 350,000 distinct CDR3 sequences, roughly 13% being singletons. The data derive from a study of T-cell memory formation after mild COVID-19. The study, taken as a whole, reports: The second-wave clones peaking on day 37 were not confirmed as SARS-CoV-2-specific. Mostly located in CM and EM were contracting CD4+ clones, with contracting CD8+ clones located in EMRA. Clones shrinking from day 15 to 85 showed even CD4/CD8 mixes; later expanders tilted CD4+.

The clonotype comes from a man younger than 30 who had mild COVID-19 (a few samples of this study predate the infection). Cell type and time point are not known. The sample comprised PBMCs or a T cell subset sorted from them (not recorded which). J is TRBJ2-7 and V is TRBV5-5, with 11 positions matching TRBD1. The CDR3 here is CASSLGTGGPEQYV. In DNA, the CDR3 is TGTGCCAGCAGCTTGGGGACAGGGGGCCCCGAGCAGTACGTC.